Listed below are T cell receptor beta chains from one sample, sequenced in a study. One entry per CDR3 protein results from TCRdb running MiXCR on the RT-PCR reads. The table shows hundreds of thousands of distinct CDR3 sequences, with 14% occurring only once. Sequenced sample: memory CD4+ T cells from blood. The source of these receptors is a female donor in good health, serving as a healthy control. CDR3s include the opening cysteine and the closing phenylalanine or tryptophan. A D gene is named only where the DNA matches it firmly. Only part of the rows carry a size: once, few, many, or a class if the clone is expanded.

D gene | CDR3 length | J gene | clone size | V gene | CDR3 protein | CDR3 DNA
TRBD2 | 15 | TRBJ2-7 | few | TRBV30 | CAWREPSGSWYEQYF | TGTGCCTGGAGGGAGCCTAGCGGGAGTTGGTACGAGCAGTACTTC
- | 13 | TRBJ1-2 | - | TRBV20-1 | CSAKRTQVYGYTF | TGCAGTGCAAAGCGGACCCAAGTCTATGGCTACACCTTC
- | 14 | TRBJ2-3 | - | TRBV4-2 | CASSQDLMADTQYF | TGTGCCAGCAGCCAAGATCTTATGGCAGATACGCAGTATTTT
TRBD1 | 16 | TRBJ2-5 | few | TRBV24-1 | CATSDPGTGTGETQYF | TGTGCCACCAGTGATCCTGGGACAGGGACTGGAGAGACCCAGTACTTC
- | 12 | TRBJ2-7 | many | TRBV5-1 | CAGEGISYEQYF | TGCGCCGGCGAGGGCATCTCCTACGAGCAGTACTTC
TRBD1 | 16 | TRBJ2-5 | few | TRBV7-2 | CASSLVMTGGEETQYF | TGTGCCAGCAGCTTAGTTATGACAGGGGGTGAAGAGACCCAGTACTTC
TRBD1 | 16 | TRBJ1-1 | - | TRBV25-1 | CASSELEGQGVIEAFF | TGTGCCAGCAGTGAATTGGAGGGCCAGGGGGTAATTGAAGCTTTCTTT
- | 13 | TRBJ1-2 | many | TRBV7-2 | CASSPDHNYGYTF | TGTGCCAGCAGCCCGGACCATAACTATGGCTACACCTTC
- | 13 | TRBJ2-3 | few | TRBV10-3 | CAIGAGAADTQYF | TGTGCCATCGGGGCGGGGGCCGCAGATACGCAGTATTTT
- | 12 | TRBJ2-7 | - | TRBV2 | CASTGQTYEQYF | TGTGCCAGCACAGGACAGACCTACGAGCAGTACTTC
- | 14 | TRBJ1-4 | - | TRBV6-1 | CASIGLPTNEKLFF | TGTGCCAGCATCGGGCTCCCAACTAATGAAAAACTGTTTTTT
TRBD2 | 17 | TRBJ2-3 | - | TRBV9 | CASSVSPQREAADTQYF | TGTGCCAGCAGCGTAAGCCCGCAGCGGGAGGCGGCAGATACGCAGTATTTT
- | 15 | TRBJ2-5 | - | TRBV9 | CASSVGSLGEETQYF | TGTGCCAGCAGCGTAGGAAGTCTGGGGGAGGAGACCCAGTACTTC
TRBD1 | 17 | TRBJ2-4 | - | TRBV7-9 | CASSRAGTGLAKNIQYF | TGTGCCAGCAGCCGAGCAGGGACAGGGTTAGCCAAAAACATTCAGTACTTC
TRBD2 | 15 | TRBJ2-1 | - | TRBV11-2 | CASSDSGRINNEQFF | TGTGCCAGCAGCGATAGCGGGAGGATCAACAATGAGCAGTTCTTC
TRBD1 | 14 | TRBJ2-3 | many | TRBV10-3 | CAIRKGTGADTQYF | TGTGCCATCAGGAAAGGGACAGGGGCGGATACGCAGTATTTT
- | 16 | TRBJ2-3 | few | TRBV5-1 | CASSMRGAGSADTQYF | TGCGCCAGCAGCATGCGAGGGGCTGGCTCTGCAGATACGCAGTATTTT
- | 15 | TRBJ1-1 | few | TRBV4-3 | CASSTRTVLNTEAFF | TGCGCCAGCAGCACCCGGACGGTTTTGAACACTGAAGCTTTCTTT
TRBD1 | 13 | TRBJ1-1 | - | TRBV6-6 | CASSYLQGQEAFF | TGTGCCAGCAGTTACCTACAGGGACAGGAAGCTTTCTTT
- | 15 | TRBJ2-4 | few | TRBV24-1 | CATSDASDSKNIQYF | TGTGCCACCAGTGACGCCTCGGACAGCAAAAACATTCAGTACTTC
- | 12 | TRBJ1-3 | - | TRBV7-2 | CASSKGGNTIYF | TGTGCCAGCAGTAAAGGGGGAAACACCATATATTTT
TRBD1 | 15 | TRBJ2-3 | many | TRBV7-2 | CASSLGNYRGDTQYF | TGTGCCAGCAGCTTAGGGAACTACAGGGGTGATACGCAGTATTTT
TRBD2 | 17 | TRBJ2-5 | once | TRBV4-2 | CASSQESSGRERETQYF | TGTGCCAGCAGCCAAGAGTCCAGCGGGAGGGAAAGGGAGACCCAGTACTTC
- | 16 | TRBJ1-3 | - | TRBV9 | CASRRGGTFSGNTIYF | TGTGCCAGCCGCAGAGGAGGGACCTTCTCTGGAAACACCATATATTTT
- | 12 | TRBJ2-7 | few | TRBV7-2 | CASSFSYSEQYF | TGTGCCAGCAGCTTCTCCTACTCCGAGCAGTACTTC
TRBD2 | 16 | TRBJ2-3 | few | TRBV12-3/TRBV12-4 | CASRDSTSGTSGTQYF | TGTGCCAGCAGGGACTCTACTAGCGGGACCTCGGGTACGCAGTATTTT
- | 13 | TRBJ2-7 | few | TRBV9 | CASSVEVAYEQYF | TGTGCCAGCAGCGTAGAAGTCGCCTACGAGCAGTACTTC
- | 16 | TRBJ1-2 | - | TRBV10-2 | CASSNSYLAGSTGYTF | TGCGCCAGCAGTAATTCATATTTGGCAGGGTCTACTGGCTACACCTTC
TRBD1 | 14 | TRBJ2-5 | many | TRBV10-3 | CAISGQGRGETQYF | TGTGCCATCAGCGGACAGGGAAGGGGAGAGACCCAGTACTTC
TRBD2 | 18 | TRBJ2-3 | - | TRBV7-2 | CASSPPGTSGGARDTQYF | TGTGCCAGCAGCCCCCCGGGGACTAGCGGGGGGGCACGGGATACGCAGTATTTT
- | 13 | TRBJ2-1 | many | TRBV7-2 | CASSQNDYNEQFF | TGTGCCAGCAGCCAAAATGACTACAATGAGCAGTTCTTC
- | 13 | TRBJ1-2 | - | TRBV7-6 | CAIRKRGDYGYTF | TGTGCCATCAGGAAGAGGGGGGACTATGGCTACACCTTC
- | 14 | TRBJ1-1 | - | TRBV6-5 | CASSKVQTNTEAFF | TGTGCCAGCAGCAAGGTACAGACCAACACTGAAGCTTTCTTT
- | 13 | TRBJ1-1 | few | TRBV12-3/TRBV12-4 | CASSPMIGTEAFF | TGTGCCAGCAGTCCCATGATCGGCACTGAAGCTTTCTTT
- | 15 | TRBJ1-5 | many | TRBV20-1 | CSAGRGGAKNQPQHF | TGCAGTGCTGGCCGGGGGGGCGCAAAAAATCAGCCCCAGCATTTT
TRBD1 | 15 | TRBJ1-2 | - | TRBV7-2 | CASSRTGHLYDGYTF | TGTGCCAGCAGCCGGACAGGCCATCTTTATGATGGCTACACCTTC
- | 15 | TRBJ2-1 | - | TRBV15 | CATSRKKVGGPRQFF | TGTGCCACCAGCAGGAAAAAAGTTGGCGGCCCTCGGCAGTTCTTC
- | 16 | TRBJ2-7 | few | TRBV2 | CASSERTRRGSYEQYF | TGTGCCAGCAGTGAAAGGACACGACGAGGGTCCTACGAGCAGTACTTC
- | 17 | TRBJ1-4 | - | TRBV7-9 | CASSLGSRGTTNEKLFF | TGTGCCAGCAGCTTAGGAAGTAGGGGGACGACTAATGAAAAACTGTTTTTT
TRBD2 | 18 | TRBJ2-5 | - | TRBV7-2 | CASSLAPGTSGLQETQYF | TGTGCCAGCAGCTTAGCCCCCGGGACTAGCGGGTTACAAGAGACCCAGTACTTC
- | 13 | TRBJ2-1 | many | TRBV7-2 | CASSLMPAAEQFF | TGTGCCAGCAGCTTAATGCCGGCCGCGGAGCAGTTCTTC
- | 14 | TRBJ1-1 | - | TRBV10-3 | CAISPQGGKDEAFF | TGTGCCATCAGCCCGCAGGGAGGTAAGGATGAAGCTTTCTTT
- | 14 | TRBJ2-1 | - | TRBV6-1 | CASLDAGAYNEQFF | TGTGCCAGCCTCGACGCAGGGGCTTACAATGAGCAGTTCTTC
- | 13 | TRBJ1-2 | - | TRBV5-1 | CASSLGGSGGYTF | TGCGCCAGCAGCTTGGGAGGGTCTGGGGGCTACACCTTC
- | 12 | TRBJ1-2 | few | TRBV5-6 | CAKGGLSRGYTF | TGTGCCAAGGGGGGACTCAGCAGGGGCTACACCTTC
- | 16 | TRBJ2-3 | - | TRBV7-2 | CASSPGRRDRTDTQYF | TGTGCCAGCAGCCCGGGGCGGCGGGATCGTACAGATACGCAGTATTTT
TRBD2 | 15 | TRBJ2-2 | - | TRBV20-1 | CSARDRLAGTGELFF | TGCAGTGCTAGAGATCGACTAGCGGGCACCGGGGAGCTGTTTTTT
TRBD1 | 13 | TRBJ1-1 | - | TRBV20-1 | CSASRTGGTEAFF | TGCAGTGCTTCCCGGACAGGGGGAACTGAAGCTTTCTTT
TRBD2 | 17 | TRBJ2-5 | few | TRBV4-2 | CASSQDGREGRGETQYF | TGTGCCAGCAGCCAAGACGGGCGGGAGGGCCGGGGAGAGACCCAGTACTTC
- | 14 | TRBJ2-7 | - | TRBV5-1 | CASSPQGPDYEQYF | TGCGCCAGCAGCCCGCAGGGGCCCGACTACGAGCAGTACTTC
TRBD2 | 19 | TRBJ2-1 | - | TRBV18 | CASSPPTGTQRESYNEQFF | TGTGCCAGCTCTCCTCCCACTGGTACTCAGCGGGAGAGCTACAATGAGCAGTTCTTC
TRBD1 | 16 | TRBJ2-7 | few | TRBV5-1 | CASSLTPQGAGYEQYF | TGCGCCAGCAGCTTGACCCCACAGGGGGCGGGATACGAGCAGTACTTC
- | 13 | TRBJ1-5 | - | TRBV28 | CASRLERNQPQHF | TGTGCCAGCAGGTTAGAACGCAATCAGCCCCAGCATTTT
- | 14 | TRBJ2-5 | few | TRBV7-8 | CASSAFGGEETQYF | TGTGCCAGCAGCGCTTTCGGGGGCGAAGAGACCCAGTACTTC
- | 12 | TRBJ2-3 | few | TRBV7-2 | CASRLQSDTQYF | TGTGCCAGCAGATTACAGTCAGATACGCAGTATTTT
- | 15 | TRBJ1-1 | - | TRBV7-3 | CASRPIGGLNTEAFF | TGTGCCAGCAGACCGATAGGGGGGTTGAACACTGAAGCTTTCTTT
- | 17 | TRBJ1-5 | - | TRBV7-8 | CASSLALSQDSNQPQHF | TGTGCCAGCAGCTTAGCCTTATCACAGGATAGCAATCAGCCCCAGCATTTT